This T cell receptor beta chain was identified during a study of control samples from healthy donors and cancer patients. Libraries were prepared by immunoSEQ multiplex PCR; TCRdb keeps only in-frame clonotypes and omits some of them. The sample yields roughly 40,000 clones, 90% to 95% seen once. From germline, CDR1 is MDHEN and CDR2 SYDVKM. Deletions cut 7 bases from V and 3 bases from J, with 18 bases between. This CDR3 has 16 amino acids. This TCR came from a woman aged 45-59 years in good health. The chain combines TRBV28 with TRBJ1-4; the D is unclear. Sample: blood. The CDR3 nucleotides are TGTGCCAGCATCTCGGCCAGCTGGAACGCTAATGAAAAACTGTTTTTT. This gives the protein CASISASWNANEKLFF.